Below, 15 T cell receptor beta chains from the same sample are listed, as sequenced in a study of blood T cell repertoires in COVID-19. Repertoires were generated with immunoSEQ multiplex PCR, while TCRdb's copy carries only in-frame clones and drops some. The data hold tens of thousands of clones, with roughly 87% observed a single time. Sequences were obtained from peripheral blood. Every receptor here comes from a male donor with acute or convalescent COVID-19.

The chain uses TRBV30 and TRBJ2-7; D might be TRBD2 (6 bases). The CDR3 is 13 residues long. CDR1 and CDR2 (germline): GTSNPN, SVGIG (reference sequence). V gave up 4 bases and J gave up 3 bases, with 13 bases separating them. CDR3: CAWTAGSFYEQYF. The CDR3, as DNA: TGTGCCTGGACCGCGGGGTCGTTCTACGAGCAGTACTTC.

This clone was seen a few times. The V gene is TRBV19, the J gene TRBJ2-2; TRBD1 matches 9 bases. The CDR3 is made up of 15 amino acids. CDR1 and CDR2 from the germline V gene are LNHDA and SQIVND (reference sequence). V dropped 8 bases and J dropped 6; count of bases not matched to a gene: 10. CDR3 sequence reads: CASSEGDRDAGELFF. CDR3 nucleotides: TGTGCCAGTTCCGAAGGGGACAGGGACGCCGGGGAGCTGTTTTTT.

The chain employs TRBV6-5 and TRBJ2-7; TRBD1 might be the D (6 bases). Between the trimmed V and J ends, which lost 5 bases and 1 base, there was a span of 9 bases. The length of the CDR3 is 13 residues. Germline CDR1 and CDR2: MNHEY and SVGAGI. The CDR3 bases are TGTGCCAGCAGTCCCAGGGGTTCCTACGAGCAGTACTTC. Protein sequence: CASSPRGSYEQYF.

The V call is TRBV5-4, the J call TRBJ1-1; TRBD1 matches 7 bases. Germline-derived CDR1 and CDR2 are SGHNT and YYREEE (reference sequence). The CDR3 runs 15 residues. V trimming: 5 bases; J trimming: 4 bases; junction bases outside the gene matches: 11. CDR3 amino acids: CASSKGADSSTEAFF. CDR3 sequence (DNA): TGTGCCAGCAGTAAGGGGGCGGACAGCTCCACTGAAGCTTTCTTT.

In this sample, this clone turned up once. The chain recombines TRBV5-6 with TRBJ2-3; D might be TRBD2 (7 bases). Germline V gene sequence: CDR1 SGHDT, CDR2 YYEEEE. The V end lost 1 base, the J end lost 2 bases, and 8 bases lay between the germline ends. CDR3 size: 14 residues. The CDR3 spells CASSLRGATDTQYF. CDR3 DNA: TGTGCCAGCAGCTTGCGGGGGGCCACAGATACGCAGTATTTT.

The genes are TRBV7-9 and TRBJ1-2; 10 bases match TRBD1. The trim removed 4 bases at V and 4 bases at J, leaving 9 bases unmatched. Germline assignment: CDR1 SEHNR and CDR2 FQNEAQ (reference sequence). The CDR3 is made up of 16 amino acids. CDR3 protein: CASSSPQTGGSYGYTF. CDR3 in DNA: TGTGCCAGCAGCTCCCCCCAGACAGGGGGCAGCTATGGCTACACCTTC.

The J gene is TRBJ1-6, the V gene TRBV5-1; 7 positions match TRBD1. The CDR3 spans 15 residues. CDR1 and CDR2 (germline): SGHRS, YFSETQ. Germline trimming cut 4 bases from V and 10 bases from J; bases unmatched to any gene: 11. Here the CDR3 reads CASSPGTARTSPLHF. The CDR3 nucleotides are TGCGCCAGCAGCCCCGGGACAGCCAGGACCTCACCCCTCCACTTT.

The chain is built from TRBV7-2 and TRBJ2-3; D is possibly TRBD2 (7 bases). Germline V gives CDR1 SGHTA, CDR2 FQGNSA. The V end lost 0 bases, the J end lost 0 bases, and 13 bases lay between the germline ends. The CDR3 runs 17 residues. The CDR3 DNA is TGTGCCAGCAGCTTAGCCTGGGGGGGGCCTAGCACAGATACGCAGTATTTT. It codes for CASSLAWGGPSTDTQYF.

V usage is TRBV11-1 and J usage is TRBJ2-7, with a possible D match to TRBD2 (6 bases). The CDR3 is made up of 13 amino acids. V was trimmed by 2 bases and J by 6 bases, leaving 11 bases between them. Germline V CDR1 and CDR2: SGHAT, FQDESV (reference sequence). CDR3 nucleotides: TGTGCCAGCAGCTTAACCCAGGGAGGCGAGCAGTACTTC. It yields the protein CASSLTQGGEQYF.

The chain employs TRBV14 and TRBJ1-1, with D hard to call. This CDR3 region has 15 residues. The germline gives CDR1 SGHDN, CDR2 FVKESK. V shed 0 bases and J shed 2 bases, with 10 bases lying between them. CDR3 bases: TGTGCCAGCAGCCAAGAGCTCACAGTCAACACTGAAGCTTTCTTT. This sequence encodes CASSQELTVNTEAFF. Full variable domain (rest looked up from reference TRBV14 and TRBJ1-1): EAGVTQFPSHSVIEKGQTVTLRCDPISGHDNLYWYRRVMGKEIKFLLHFVKESKQDESGMPNNRFLAERTGGTYSTLKVQPAELEDSGVYFCASSQELTVNTEAFFGQGTRLTVV.

This clone was found once. The chain carries TRBV4-2 and TRBJ2-5; TRBD1 aligns across 10 bases. CDR3 length equals 17 residues. After removal of 0 bases from V and 5 bases from J, the junction contained 9 bases not matched to a gene. The germline V gene has CDR1 LGHNA and CDR2 YNFKEQ. The CDR3 DNA is TGTGCCAGCAGCCAAGAGGTGGGGACAGGGGCTTTGGAGACCCAGTACTTC. Translation gives CASSQEVGTGALETQYF.

This clone was recorded a few times. The gene calls are TRBV7-6 and TRBJ1-5; D ambiguous. The CDR3 extends over 15 amino acids. CDR1 SGHVS and CDR2 FNYEAQ come from the germline V gene. Trimming left V 2 bases short and J 3 bases short, with 11 bases between. The CDR3 coding sequence is TGTGCCAGCAGCTTAAGTACCCAGGCCAATCAGCCCCAGCATTTT. Translation gives CASSLSTQANQPQHF.

This sequence joins TRBV12-3 or TRBV12-4 and TRBJ2-7; 8 bases align to TRBD1. The CDR3 spans 13 residues. V lost 7 bases to trimming and J lost 2 bases; unmatched junction nucleotides: 4. The CDR3 spells CASTQQGAYEQYF. The CDR3 DNA reads as TGTGCCAGCACCCAACAGGGGGCCTACGAGCAGTACTTC.

This sequence joins TRBV30 and TRBJ2-6, with 8 nucleotides matching TRBD1. V lost 4 bases, J lost 0 bases, and 5 bases stayed unmatched. The CDR3 extends over 16 amino acids. Germline V lookup: CDR1 GTSNPN, CDR2 SVGIG (reference sequence). The CDR3 loop is CAWKGDRTSGANVLTF. The CDR3 DNA follows: TGTGCCTGGAAAGGGGACAGGACCTCTGGGGCCAACGTCCTGACTTTC.

The chain recombines TRBV5-1 with TRBJ2-3, with 9 bases that match TRBD2. CDR3 length: 15 residues. The trim removed 6 bases at V and 1 base at J, leaving 6 bases unmatched. Germline loops: CDR1 SGHRS, CDR2 YFSETQ. As DNA, the CDR3 is TGCGCCAGCAAGGTAGCGGGGGATCGCACAGATACGCAGTATTTT. It translates to CASKVAGDRTDTQYF.